The 9 T cell receptor beta chains reported below all come from one sample, sequenced in a study of T cell responses to AZD1222 COVID-19 vaccine. Sequencing used immunoSEQ multiplex PCR; TCRdb keeps in-frame clones, though not all of them. The sample comprises about 100,000 clones, about 89% of which are singletons, and more than 3.5% rests with the top ten. The sequenced sample was peripheral blood, obtained on day 0 of MenACWY control vaccination. The receptors stem from an adult in good health.

V is TRBV20-1 and J is TRBJ1-1; D not certain. The germline CDR1 and CDR2 sequences are DFQATT and SNEGSKA (reference sequence). The CDR3 consists of 11 residues. V lost 5 bases, J lost 3 bases, and 7 bases lay in between. In DNA form, the CDR3 reads TGCAGTGCTGAGGATCACACTGAAGCTTTCTTT. It encodes CSAEDHTEAFF.

V gene TRBV5-6 combines with J gene TRBJ1-6; D is undetermined. V was trimmed by 0 bases and J by 6 bases, leaving 13 bases between them. CDR1 and CDR2 from the germline V gene are SGHDT and YYEEEE. The length of the CDR3 is 16 residues. CDR3 amino acids: CASSLVKASRNSPLHF. CDR3 DNA: TGTGCCAGCAGCTTGGTTAAGGCAAGTCGTAATTCACCCCTCCACTTT.

The genes are TRBV7-2 and TRBJ1-5; a weak D match, TRBD1 (5 bases). Per germline, CDR1 SGHTA and CDR2 FQGNSA. V lost 1 base and J lost 3, with 10 bases in between. This CDR3 has 15 residues. The CDR3 region is CASSLGAGTNQPQHF. CDR3 DNA sequence: TGTGCCAGCAGCTTAGGAGCAGGGACCAATCAGCCCCAGCATTTT. Supplemented by reference TRBV7-2 and TRBJ1-5, the full variable domain reads GAGVSQSPSNKVTEKGKDVELRCDPISGHTALYWYRQSLGQGLEFLIYFQGNSAPDKSGLPSDRFSAERTGGSVSTLTIQRTQQEDSAVYLCASSLGAGTNQPQHFGDGTRLSIL.

The CDR3 spells CASSEQGAGELFF. The CDR3 bases are TGTGCCAGTAGTGAACAGGGGGCCGGGGAGCTGTTTTTT. The rearrangement links TRBV19 to TRBJ2-2, with 8 positions matching TRBD1. The V gene end was trimmed by 5 bases and the J gene end by 6 bases; junction bases not matched to a gene: 2. The CDR3 consists of 13 residues. Germline CDR1 and CDR2: LNHDA and SQIVND (reference sequence).

The genes are TRBV7-9 and TRBJ2-1, with 11 nucleotides matching TRBD2. The CDR3 runs 18 residues. The germline V gene has CDR1 SEHNR and CDR2 FQNEAQ (reference sequence). With 6 bases clipped from V and 5 bases from J, the junction kept 15 bases outside the gene matches. CDR3 residues: CASRRRRDSGRVDNEQFF. As DNA, the CDR3 is TGTGCCAGCAGACGACGAAGGGATAGCGGGAGGGTCGACAATGAGCAGTTCTTC.

The chain recombines TRBV20-1 with TRBJ1-5, with D maybe TRBD1 (5 bases). Per the germline V gene, CDR1 is DFQATT and CDR2 is SNEGSKA (reference sequence). Trimming took off 3 bases at V and 6 bases at J, with 12 bases between the two ends. The CDR3 runs to 13 residues. CDR3 nucleotides: TGCAGTGCTAGTTCAGGGCATGGTCAGCCCCAGCATTTT. Its translation is CSASSGHGQPQHF.

The gene calls are TRBV2 and TRBJ2-5; D uncertain. V was pared by 2 bases and J by 4 bases, with 8 bases between. The length of the CDR3 is 13 residues. CDR1 is SNHLY, CDR2 FYNNEI, per germline. CDR3 loop: CASSEWRRETQYF. Written as DNA, the CDR3 is TGTGCCAGCAGTGAATGGCGGCGAGAGACCCAGTACTTC.

This chain joins TRBV10-1 and TRBJ1-5; tentative D call: TRBD1 (5 bases). The CDR3 totals 19 residues. Trimming cost V 6 bases and J 0 bases, with 24 bases left between them. The V gene's germline CDR1 is WNHNN and CDR2 SYGVQD (reference sequence). The chain's CDR3 is CASRDTQGFARLSNQPQHF. The CDR3 DNA sequence: TGCGCCAGCAGAGATACCCAGGGTTTTGCGAGACTTAGCAATCAGCCCCAGCATTTT.

This chain connects TRBV5-4 to TRBJ2-7; the D gene is possibly TRBD1 (7 bases). The germline CDR1 and CDR2 sequences are SGHNT and YYREEE (reference sequence). V lost 4 bases and J lost 4, with 15 bases in between. This CDR3 has 14 amino acids. The CDR3 loop reads CASSRGTDFYEQYF. CDR3 coding DNA: TGTGCCAGCAGCCGCGGGACAGATTTTTACGAGCAGTACTTC.